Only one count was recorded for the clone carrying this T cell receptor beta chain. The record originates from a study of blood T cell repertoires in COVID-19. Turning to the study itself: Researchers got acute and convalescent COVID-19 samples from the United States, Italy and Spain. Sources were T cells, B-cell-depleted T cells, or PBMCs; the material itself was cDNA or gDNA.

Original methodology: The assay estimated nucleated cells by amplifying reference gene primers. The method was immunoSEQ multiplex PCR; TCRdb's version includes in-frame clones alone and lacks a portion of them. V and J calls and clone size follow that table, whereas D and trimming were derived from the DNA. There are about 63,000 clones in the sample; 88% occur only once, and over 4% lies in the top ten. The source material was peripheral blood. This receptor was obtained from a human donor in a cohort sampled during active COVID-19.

CDR3 residues: CASSPGLAGARDTQYF. CDR3 bases: TGTGCCAGCAGCCCGGGACTAGCGGGAGCCAGGGATACGCAGTATTTT. This rearrangement joins TRBV7-6 to TRBJ2-3, with TRBD2 matching over 14 bases. Unmatched junction bases numbered 7, after V lost 5 bases and J lost 6 bases. Germline V gene lookup returns CDR1 SGHVS and CDR2 FNYEAQ. The CDR3 runs to 16 residues.